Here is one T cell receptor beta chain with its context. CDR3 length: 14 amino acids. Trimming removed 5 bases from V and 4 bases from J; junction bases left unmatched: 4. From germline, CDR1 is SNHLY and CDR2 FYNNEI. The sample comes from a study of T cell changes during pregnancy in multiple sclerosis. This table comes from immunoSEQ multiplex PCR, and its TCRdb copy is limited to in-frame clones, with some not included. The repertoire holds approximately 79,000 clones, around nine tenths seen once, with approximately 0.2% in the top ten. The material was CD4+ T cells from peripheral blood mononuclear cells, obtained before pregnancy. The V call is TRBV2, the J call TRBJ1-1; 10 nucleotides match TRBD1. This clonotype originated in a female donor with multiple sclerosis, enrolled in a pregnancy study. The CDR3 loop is CASSRTGGGTEAFF. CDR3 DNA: TGTGCCAGCAGTCGGACAGGGGGGGGCACTGAAGCTTTCTTT.